This T cell receptor (beta chain) appears in the sequencing data of a study of CD8+CD57+ T cells in acquired aplastic anemia listed by TCRdb under 2018. Concerning the study at large: On average, sorted CD4+ and CD8+ cells yielded roughly 3.4 ug of extracted DNA, with a range of about 0.17 to 27.4 ug. CD8+CD57+ expansion was defined as a frequency above the mean frequency observed in healthy subjects. Broader findings and caveats from the paper: Patients and healthy controls showed no significant difference in CD8+ Simpson's diversity (P=0.060). Although roughly 29 CD8+ CDR3 sequences were shared by patients and controls, these sequences appeared highly expressed in patients and within the immunodominant clones of patients.

Flow cytometry had shown CD8+CD57+ cell expansion in the patients selected for sequencing. Every patient had severe acquired aplastic anemia, diagnosed using the International Study of Aplastic Anemia and Agranulocytosis and Camitta criteria. At the time blood was sampled, none of the patients had received any therapy. The study deep-sequenced TCR repertoires of sorted CD4+ and CD8+ blood T cells from severe aplastic anemia patients and healthy subjects. In the USA, patient enrollment took place under clinicaltrials.gov protocols 00001620, 01623167, 00001397, 00071045, 00081523 and 00961064. Ficoll-Paque density gradient centrifugation was used to isolate peripheral blood mononuclear cells. Before DNA extraction, CD4+ and CD8+ T cells were sorted by FACS or by magnetic beads. TCR beta VDJ combination and CDR3 sequence profiling used genomic DNA as the template. TCR repertoire sequencing was run on an Illumina HiSeq 2000. In the source study's methods: Repertoires were assessed using TRBV/TRBJ rearrangement plots, CDR3 size and DJ length profiles, and Simpson's diversity index. The most abundant DNA sequence in the deep sequencing data was defined as the immunodominant clone. CDR3 amino acid sequences were screened for sharing across subjects and were compared with published repertoires and the VDJdb database. Using fastp trimming at Q25 and MiXCR clonotype assembly, TCRdb reanalyzed the public sequencing data and kept in-frame beta chains. Merged by CDR3 protein, the rows form single entries marked with the most common genes and DNA. The authors' filters were not applied to this entry. The table for this sample lists 150,000 to 200,000 distinct CDR3 sequences; 45% to 50% of them were counted only once. The ten most abundant clones make up roughly 30% of the sample.

From the cysteine up to the phenylalanine, the CDR3 has a length of 12 residues. CDR3 DNA is the only sequence kept; it has 36 bases, read in frame from the first base. CDR1 is given as KGHDR and CDR2 as SFDVKD, both from the germline V gene. A distance of 6 bases separates the germline ends of V and J, which lose 3 bases and 4 bases respectively. With respect to this clonotype: Its antigen specificity is not known. One base away there is no much larger clone; base qualities are not given.

Recombination linked TRBV24-1 to TRBJ2-7, with the D gene too uncertain to name. The TCR sequence derives from a human donor with aplastic anemia. The source material was sorted CD4+, CD8+, or CD8+CD57+ T cells (not recorded which) from PBMCs. The bases are TGTGCCACCAGTGATGGACCGTACGAGCAGTACTTC. Translated, it reads CATSDGPYEQYF.